A selection of T cell receptor beta chains follows, all from one sample in a study of blood T cells in healthy people across ages. TCRdb re-derived calls from the 5' RACE reads in MiXCR, one entry per CDR3 protein. The sample shows hundreds of thousands of distinct CDR3 sequences, 40% to 50% of them seen only once. Sequenced input: blood. Receptor source: an elderly man in good health. CDR3s include the opening cysteine and the closing phenylalanine or tryptophan. The D gene is left open where the match is weak. Only some rows state a clone size, as once, few, many or a class for expanded clones.

>-|-|TRBV14|TRBJ2-7
TGTGCCAGCGGCCGTACAGGATACCCCTACGAGCAGTACTTC
CASGRTGYPYEQYF
>-|-|TRBV7-2|TRBJ2-7
TGTGCCAGCAGCTTAGTTAGGGTCTCCTACAATGAGCAGTACTTC
CASSLVRVSYNEQYF
>-|once|TRBV29-1|TRBJ1-5
TGCAGCGTTGTTCCCCTCTCCGGCGGAGTGACAGATACGCAGCATTTT
CSVVPLSGGVTDTQHF
>TRBD2|-|TRBV20-1|TRBJ2-3
TGCAGTGGCGGGGGGGTTACGCAGTATTTT
CSGGGVTQYF
>-|few|TRBV3-1|TRBJ2-5
TGTGCCAGCAAAGACACCACAGGAATTGCGTACTTC
CASKDTTGIAYF
>TRBD2|once|TRBV28|TRBJ2-1
TGTGCCAGCAGTTTGGGGACTAGTAGCGATGAGCAGTTCTTC
CASSLGTSSDEQFF
>-|-|TRBV6-2/TRBV6-3|TRBJ1-2
TGTGCCAGCAGTGACTCGAGACAGGATGGCTACACCTTC
CASSDSRQDGYTF
>-|-|TRBV7-8|TRBJ2-4
TGTGCCAGCAGCTTACGAGGGCAAAACATTCAGTACTTC
CASSLRGQNIQYF
>-|few|TRBV6-2/TRBV6-3|TRBJ1-2
TGTGCCAGCAGTTACGGTTTGGAGTATCAAATTGGTGGCTACACCTTC
CASSYGLEYQIGGYTF
>-|-|TRBV5-1|TRBJ2-1
TGCGCCAGCAGCTTGGTACCAGATTACAATGAGCAGTTCTTC
CASSLVPDYNEQFF
>-|-|TRBV12-3/TRBV12-4|TRBJ2-1
TGTGCCAGCTCTCCGCCCCGACAGGCCAATGAGCAGTTCTTC
CASSPPRQANEQFF
>-|-|TRBV18|TRBJ2-1
TGTGCCAGCTCACCCCGGGACATGTGGAATGAGCAGTTCTTC
CASSPRDMWNEQFF
>-|-|TRBV7-2|TRBJ2-7
TGTGCCAGCAGCTGGGCGCCCAACTACGAGCAGTACTTC
CASSWAPNYEQYF
>-|-|TRBV11-2|TRBJ2-7
TGTGCCAGCAGCTCCATCCAGGGTCTCAACCAGTACTTC
CASSSIQGLNQYF
>-|many|TRBV6-2/TRBV6-3|TRBJ2-1
TGTGCCAGCATTACAGTGGGGGGACCGAGACACAATGAGCAGTTCTTC
CASITVGGPRHNEQFF
>TRBD1|-|TRBV20-1|TRBJ2-7
TGCAGTGCTTCCTCGGACAGGGCCGAGCAGTACTTC
CSASSDRAEQYF
>-|few|TRBV11-2|TRBJ2-3
TGTGCCAGCAGCCCGCGGCCTTTGGCCCCCACAGATACGCAGTATTTT
CASSPRPLAPTDTQYF
>-|-|TRBV29-1|TRBJ1-2
TGCAGCGTTGAAGATGTGGGCAACCTCTATGGCTACACCTTC
CSVEDVGNLYGYTF
>-|-|TRBV24-1|TRBJ2-5
TGTGCCACCAGTGCGGGCCAGGGAGTTAAACAAGAGACCCAGTACTTC
CATSAGQGVKQETQYF
>TRBD1|-|TRBV7-2|TRBJ2-6
TGTGCCAGCAGCTCGACAGGGTTCTCTGGGGCCAACGTCCTGACTTTC
CASSSTGFSGANVLTF
>TRBD2|few|TRBV9|TRBJ2-3
TGTGCCAGCAGCGTACGTAGCGGGAGAACAGATACGCAGTATTTT
CASSVRSGRTDTQYF
>-|-|TRBV7-9|TRBJ2-7
TGTGCCAGCAGCTTAACGGGGAACCACGAGCAGTACTTC
CASSLTGNHEQYF
>TRBD2|many|TRBV20-1|TRBJ2-5
TGCAGTGCTAGTTGGGACTATTCAGAGACCCAGTACTTC
CSASWDYSETQYF
>-|-|TRBV6-1|TRBJ2-6
TGTGCCAGCAGTGTACGGGGGACCCTCTCTGGGGCCAACGTCCTGACTTTC
CASSVRGTLSGANVLTF
>TRBD1|-|TRBV6-5|TRBJ2-7
TGTGCCAGCAGTCGCGAGGCAGGACAGGGGGCCTACGAGCAGTACTTC
CASSREAGQGAYEQYF
>TRBD1|few|TRBV30|TRBJ1-2
TGTGCCTGGAGTGTAAGGGGACAGGGGGCCGGCTACACCTTC
CAWSVRGQGAGYTF
>TRBD1|-|TRBV7-2|TRBJ2-1
TGTGCCAGCAGCCGGGACAGGGAGGGTCGGCAGTTCTTC
CASSRDREGRQFF
>-|-|TRBV3-1|TRBJ2-5
TGTGCCAGCAGCCAAGAAGGCAGGAAAGAGACCCAGTACTTC
CASSQEGRKETQYF
>TRBD2|-|TRBV9|TRBJ2-1
TGTGCCAGCAGCGTCGGCGGGGGGATCAACAATGAGCAGTTCTTC
CASSVGGGINNEQFF
>-|-|TRBV6-6|TRBJ2-5
TGTGCCAGCAGTTACTGGCAGAGCCAAGAGACCCAGTACTTC
CASSYWQSQETQYF
>-|few|TRBV7-2|TRBJ2-5
TGTGCCAGCAGCTCGTACCGGGAGACCCAGTACTTC
CASSSYRETQYF
>TRBD1|few|TRBV4-3|TRBJ2-5
TGCGCCAGCAGCCAACTCCCTATGACAGGGGGTAGGGAGACCCAGTACTTC
CASSQLPMTGGRETQYF
>-|-|TRBV9|TRBJ2-3
TGTGCCAGCAGCGTAGCGCTAGCCGGGGATACGCAGTATTTT
CASSVALAGDTQYF
>TRBD2|few|TRBV25-1|TRBJ2-1
TGTGCCAGCAGTGTCCCGGGACTAGCGGGGGGGCAGAGCTCCTACAATGAGCAGTTCTTC
CASSVPGLAGGQSSYNEQFF
>TRBD1|-|TRBV5-1|TRBJ1-1
TGCGCCAGCAGCTTGGGCCCCGACAGGGTGAACACTGAAGCTTTCTTT
CASSLGPDRVNTEAFF
>-|-|TRBV21-1|TRBJ2-1
TGTGCCAGCAGCAAAGCTGACGAGGGCAATGAGCAGTTCTTC
CASSKADEGNEQFF
>TRBD2|many|TRBV11-3|TRBJ2-5
TGTGCCAGCAGCCGTGGACTAGCCTCACAAGAGACCCAGTACTTC
CASSRGLASQETQYF
>TRBD1|-|TRBV28|TRBJ1-2
TGTGCCAGCTACAGGGGGCGTTTTTATGGCTACACCTTC
CASYRGRFYGYTF
>TRBD1|few|TRBV5-4|TRBJ2-1
TGTGCCAGCAGCTTGGTAGGGGGCATCACCTACAATGAGCAGTTCTTC
CASSLVGGITYNEQFF
>-|-|TRBV6-5|TRBJ1-6
TGTGCCAGCAGTTATGGATACCAGGGGTCCTATAATTCACCCCTCCACTTT
CASSYGYQGSYNSPLHF
>-|-|TRBV7-2|TRBJ2-2
TGTGCCAGCAGCTTAAACAGACCCCTCGGGGAGCTGTTTTTT
CASSLNRPLGELFF
>-|-|TRBV14|TRBJ2-1
TGTGCCAGCAGCCAAGATCGGAGGTACCCCTCCTACAATGAGCAGTCCTTC
CASSQDRRYPSYNEQSF
>TRBD2|-|TRBV20-1|TRBJ2-1
TGCAGTGCTAGAGGGGCGGGAGGGTCCTACAATGAGCAGTTCTTC
CSARGAGGSYNEQFF
>TRBD1|-|TRBV12-3/TRBV12-4|TRBJ2-3
TGTGCCAGCAGACCCTTAGACAGGGTGTTAACAGATACGCAGTATTTT
CASRPLDRVLTDTQYF
>-|-|TRBV20-1|TRBJ1-2
TGCAGTGCTAGAGATGGGCTCGTCTATGGCTACACCTTC
CSARDGLVYGYTF
>TRBD2|-|TRBV7-2|TRBJ2-7
TGTGCCAGCAGCACCTCACTAGCGGGCCCCTACGAGCAGTACTTC
CASSTSLAGPYEQYF
>TRBD1|-|TRBV15|TRBJ2-2
TGTGCCACCAGCAGAGATCAGTCAGGGGGCTCCGGGGAGCTGTTTTTT
CATSRDQSGGSGELFF
>-|-|TRBV9|TRBJ2-2
TGTGCCAGCAGCGTAGTTGCGGGGAACACCGGGGAGCTGTTTTTT
CASSVVAGNTGELFF
>TRBD1|-|TRBV29-1|TRBJ2-7
TGCAGCGCCGAGGACAGGGGAGCCCACGGGCAGTACTTC
CSAEDRGAHGQYF
>-|once|TRBV11-2|TRBJ1-1
TGTGCCAGCAGCTTAACAGAGTCCACTGAAGCTTTCTTT
CASSLTESTEAFF
>TRBD2|-|TRBV7-2|TRBJ2-1
TGTGCCAGCACCACAGGCGGGGGTTCCTACAATGAGCAGTTCTTC
CASTTGGGSYNEQFF
>-|-|TRBV10-1|TRBJ2-3
TGCGCCAGCAGCCCGTTGCTCCGCACAGATACGCAGTATTTT
CASSPLLRTDTQYF
>TRBD2|-|TRBV4-3|TRBJ2-1
TGCGCCAGCAGCCAATCAACGGGAGGAACCTCCTACAATGAGCAGTTCTTC
CASSQSTGGTSYNEQFF
>-|-|TRBV20-1|TRBJ2-3
TGCAGTGCTTCTTTGTCCCGCACAGATACGCAGTATTTT
CSASLSRTDTQYF
>-|-|TRBV6-2/TRBV6-3|TRBJ2-7
TGTGCCAGCCGTGGGAAGACAGGTGCCTACGAGCAGTACTTC
CASRGKTGAYEQYF
>-|-|TRBV24-1|TRBJ2-3
TGTGCCACCAGTCGCTCCGCCGATACGCAGTATTTT
CATSRSADTQYF
>-|many|TRBV7-2|TRBJ1-2
TGTGCCAGCGGGGCTAACTATGGCTACACCTTC
CASGANYGYTF
>TRBD2|-|TRBV7-2|TRBJ2-1
TGTGCCAGCAGCTTAGGAGGGACTAGCGGATACAATGAGCAGTTCTTC
CASSLGGTSGYNEQFF
>-|-|TRBV7-2|TRBJ2-1
TGTGCCAGCAGCAGTACATTAAATGAGCAGTTCTTC
CASSSTLNEQFF
>TRBD2|-|TRBV12-3/TRBV12-4|TRBJ2-3
TGTGCCAGCAGTTTATCCGTAGCGGGAGTTTCAGATACGCAGTATTTT
CASSLSVAGVSDTQYF